The 22 T cell receptor beta chains presented below share a single source sample, sequenced in a study of cytomegalovirus exposure and HLA in healthy donors. Primers: 60 Vbeta forward and 13 Jbeta reverse. Measured with immunoSEQ multiplex PCR; TCRdb has only the in-frame clones, and not every one. The sample carries some 170,000 clones, about four fifths recorded once. Sequencing was carried out using PBMCs. These TCRs come from a female donor in good health and CMV-seronegative.

The chain combines TRBV7-9 with TRBJ1-1, with no clear D. Germline CDR1 SEHNR, CDR2 FQNEAQ (reference sequence). Deletions cut 3 bases from V and 2 bases from J, with 7 bases between. The CDR3 extends over 13 amino acids. The CDR3 reads CASSLSGNTEAFF. The CDR3 DNA sequence: TGTGCCAGCAGCTTGTCGGGAAACACTGAAGCTTTCTTT.

Remarks on this clone: Compared with germline, one end of the junction differs, possibly owing to a read error. CDR3 coding DNA: TGCGCCAGCAGCTTGGTCGGGGGGCTTCGCCCAGGAATCTTC. Amino acid sequence: CASSLVGGLRPGIF. The gene calls are TRBV5-1 and TRBJ2-1; D might be TRBD2 (7 bases). CDR3 length: 14 amino acids. Germline V CDR1 and CDR2: SGHRS, YFSETQ.

This clone was detected once. The chain carries TRBV19 and TRBJ1-1, with D possibly being TRBD1 (6 bases). Germline V gene sequence: CDR1 LNHDA, CDR2 SQIVND (reference sequence). V lost 2 bases and J 0 bases, leaving 7 bases between the germline ends. The CDR3 runs to 14 residues. The DNA of the CDR3 is TGTGCCAGTAGTATAAGGACAGTGAACACTGAAGCTTTCTTT. This gives the protein CASSIRTVNTEAFF.

This clone was detected once. The chain is built from TRBV5-1 and TRBJ1-1, with 8 bases matching TRBD1. Germline loops: CDR1 SGHRS, CDR2 YFSETQ. The ends lost 3 bases at V and 6 bases at J; junction bases unmatched: 7. The CDR3 consists of 14 residues. CDR3 sequence (DNA): TGCGCCAGCAGCTACCTCGACAGGGGTGCTGAAGCTTTCTTT. Translated, it gives CASSYLDRGAEAFF.

This chain links TRBV6-4 with TRBJ2-7; a possible D gene is TRBD1 (6 bases). This CDR3 comprises 12 residues. The germline V and J ends were trimmed by 0 bases and 6 bases, with 6 bases remaining between them. Germline loops: CDR1 MRHNA, CDR2 SNTAGT. The CDR3 sequence is CASSDSGGEQYF. CDR3 DNA sequence: TGTGCCAGCAGTGACTCAGGGGGCGAGCAGTACTTC.

The chain has TRBV7-8 and TRBJ2-1; maybe TRBD1 (5 bases). This CDR3 contains 13 residues. V dropped 10 bases and J dropped 7 bases, with 17 bases sitting between them. Germline V CDR1 and CDR2: SGHVS, FQNEAQ. CDR3 loop: CATPSPQGNEQFF. The CDR3 nucleotides read TGTGCCACCCCAAGTCCTCAGGGAAATGAGCAGTTCTTC.

The chain is built from TRBV7-9 and TRBJ1-4, with D possibly matching TRBD1 (6 bases). The V end lost 8 bases, the J end lost 7 bases, and 17 bases lay between the germline ends. Germline CDR1 is SEHNR and CDR2 is FQNEAQ (reference sequence). There are 14 residues in the CDR3. In nucleotides, the CDR3 is TGTGCCAGCGGAAGAGGGGGAGTGGTTGAAAAACTGTTTTTT. Encoded protein: CASGRGGVVEKLFF. The entire variable domain, with the rest obtained from reference TRBV7-9 and TRBJ1-4, is as follows: DTGVSQNPRHKITKRGQNVTFRCDPISEHNRLYWYRQTLGQGPEFLTYFQNEAQLEKSRLLSDRFSAERPKGSFSTLEIQRTEQGDSAMYLCASGRGGVVEKLFFGSGTQLSVL.

The chain links TRBV19 to TRBJ1-4; TRBD1 is a possible D gene (5 bases). V was cut by 4 bases and J by 0 bases, with 9 bases left in between. The CDR3 has 15 amino acids. Germline CDR1 LNHDA, CDR2 SQIVND (reference sequence). CDR3 sequence (DNA): TGTGCCAGTAGTACCCGACAGACAACTAATGAAAAACTGTTTTTT. The encoded protein is CASSTRQTTNEKLFF.

The chain recombines TRBV6-6 with TRBJ2-3, with 8 bases lining up with TRBD1. With V trimmed by 6 bases and J by 2 bases, 10 bases remained unmatched. The CDR3 length is 16 residues. Germline CDR1 reads MNHNY; CDR2 reads SVGAGI (reference sequence). CDR3 coding DNA: TGTGCCAGCAGATCCACAGGGGGAGTATACACAGATACGCAGTATTTT. Its protein product is CASRSTGGVYTDTQYF.

This chain links TRBV6-5 with TRBJ1-3; D is unresolved. This CDR3 is 12 amino acids long. Trimming cost V 4 bases and J 2 bases, with 3 bases left between them. Per the germline V gene, CDR1 is MNHEY and CDR2 is SVGAGI. DNA of the CDR3: TGTGCCAGCAGTTCGGCTGGAAACACCATATATTTT. This gives the protein CASSSAGNTIYF.

The genes are TRBV18 and TRBJ2-2, with TRBD2 identical over 11 bases. Germline V gene data show CDR1 as KGHSH and CDR2 as LQKENI. With V trimmed by 0 bases and J by 3 bases, 3 bases remained unmatched. This CDR3 contains 17 residues. The CDR3 is CASSPPGLAAYTGELFF. The CDR3 DNA reads as TGTGCCAGCTCACCACCGGGACTAGCGGCCTACACCGGGGAGCTGTTTTTT. The variable domain in full, completed from reference TRBV18 and TRBJ2-2, reads NAGVMQNPRHLVRRRGQEARLRCSPMKGHSHVYWYRQLPEEGLKFMVYLQKENIIDESGMPKERFSAEFPKEGPSILRIQQVVRGDSAAYFCASSPPGLAAYTGELFFGEGSRLTVL.

The J gene is TRBJ1-1, the V gene TRBV19; D is ambiguous. CDR1 is LNHDA and CDR2 is SQIVND in the germline V gene (reference sequence). V lost 0 bases, J lost 1 base, and 12 bases lay in between. The CDR3 totals 16 residues. The CDR3 here is CASSIDPGGKNTEAFF. The CDR3 DNA follows: TGTGCCAGTAGTATAGATCCCGGCGGAAAGAACACTGAAGCTTTCTTT.

This rearrangement joins TRBV9 to TRBJ2-2; 7 bases fit TRBD1. The germline V gene encodes CDR1 SGDLS and CDR2 YYNGEE. This CDR3 spans 16 amino acids. The V segment lost 2 bases and the J segment 2 bases; nucleotides outside the gene matches: 6. The DNA of the CDR3 is TGTGCCAGCAGCGTTGGGACAGACCACAACACCGGGGAGCTGTTTTTT. Translation gives CASSVGTDHNTGELFF.

V usage is TRBV4-1 and J usage is TRBJ2-2, with D tentatively TRBD2 (6 bases). Germline assignment: CDR1 MGHRA and CDR2 YSYEKL. CDR3 length: 15 residues. With 3 bases removed from V and 4 bases from J, the gap between germline ends came to 12 bases. The DNA of the CDR3 is TGCGCCAGCAGCCAGACTAGAGGCGGCACCGGGGAGCTGTTTTTT. This gives the protein CASSQTRGGTGELFF.

CDR3 bases: TGTGCCAGCACCAACCAGGGGACGGCATCCTACGAGCAGTACTTC. Its protein product is CASTNQGTASYEQYF. The genes are TRBV5-4 and TRBJ2-7, with D tentatively TRBD1 (6 bases). The germline V gene encodes CDR1 SGHNT and CDR2 YYREEE (reference sequence). The CDR3 loop spans 15 amino acids. Trimming took 6 bases from V and 1 from J, leaving 17 bases between them.

The V and J genes are TRBV2 and TRBJ2-2; D call uncertain. From germline, CDR1 is SNHLY and CDR2 FYNNEI. The CDR3 consists of 14 residues. The V and J ends lost 1 base and 11 bases respectively, with 14 bases between them. The CDR3 loop reads CASSEGGPRSELFF. The CDR3 nucleotides read TGTGCCAGCAGTGAAGGTGGGCCGCGATCAGAGCTGTTTTTT.

This rearrangement joins TRBV7-2 to TRBJ1-1, with D tentatively TRBD1 (5 bases). Trimming took off 2 bases at V and 1 base at J, with 14 bases between the two ends. This CDR3 has 16 amino acids. Germline V lookup: CDR1 SGHTA, CDR2 FQGNSA. CDR3 residues: CASSLNRQLGNTEAFF. CDR3 sequence (DNA): TGTGCCAGCAGCTTAAATAGACAGCTGGGGAACACTGAAGCTTTCTTT.

This chain uses TRBV6-6 with TRBJ2-7, with 11 bases matching TRBD2. With 7 bases clipped from V and 2 bases from J, the junction kept 4 bases outside the gene matches. Germline V gene sequence: CDR1 MNHNY, CDR2 SVGAGI (reference sequence). This CDR3 spans 14 amino acids. CDR3 sequence reads: CASIPGLAAYEQYF. DNA for the CDR3: TGTGCCAGCATACCGGGACTAGCGGCCTACGAGCAGTACTTC.

CDR3 nucleotides: TGCGCCAGCAGCCGGGGCCCCCAAGAGACCCAGTACTTC. This sequence encodes CASSRGPQETQYF. This chain links TRBV4-1 with TRBJ2-5; weak D call: TRBD1 (5 bases). Germline V gene sequence: CDR1 MGHRA, CDR2 YSYEKL. The CDR3 is 13 amino acids. V was clipped by 4 bases and J by 1 base, with 7 bases between them.

A remark on this clone: Mismatch with germline at one junction end may stem from a read error. The rearrangement links TRBV7-9 to TRBJ2-1, with 13 bases aligning to TRBD2. Germline-derived CDR1 and CDR2 are SEHNR and FQNEAQ (reference sequence). CDR3 size: 17 residues. CDR3 loop: CSSSLGRTSGSVLEQFF. For the CDR3, the DNA is TGTTCCAGCAGCTTAGGCAGGACTAGCGGGAGCGTTCTTGAGCAGTTCTTC.

As DNA, the CDR3 is TGTGCCAGCACTCCGGACAGGGGGCTTAATTCACCCCTCCACTTT. The encoded protein is CASTPDRGLNSPLHF. The chain carries TRBV18 and TRBJ1-6, with 11 bases identical to TRBD1. CDR3 size: 15 residues. Looked up from germline, CDR1 is KGHSH and CDR2 is LQKENI. Germline trimming cut 8 bases from V and 6 bases from J; bases unmatched to any gene: 6.

This chain links TRBV6-1 with TRBJ2-1; D unresolved. Trimming took off 4 bases at V and 5 bases at J, with 6 bases between the two ends. CDR3 length equals 12 residues. The germline gives CDR1 MNHNS, CDR2 SASEGT. The CDR3 DNA follows: TGTGCCAGCAGTGTCTCAGACAATGAGCAGTTCTTC. It translates to CASSVSDNEQFF.